This T cell receptor beta chain was recorded in a study of blood T cell repertoires in COVID-19. During active infection, Seattle patients enrolled and were then monitored through disease. There are 15 residues in the CDR3. Germline V gives CDR1 LNHDA, CDR2 SQIVND (reference sequence). Trimming stripped 5 bases from V and 4 bases from J, with 17 bases between. The table came from immunoSEQ multiplex PCR; TCRdb's copy has only in-frame clones and leaves some out. The sample consists of 330,000 or so clones, approximately 89% of them appearing once. The TCR originated in a woman aged 55-70 years with COVID-19, enrolled during active disease. Material: peripheral blood. The V gene is TRBV19, the J gene TRBJ1-2; a possible D gene is TRBD1 (6 bases). CDR3 loop: CASSRNRVVGYGYTF. The CDR3 DNA is TGTGCCAGTAGTCGAAACAGGGTTGTAGGCTATGGCTACACCTTC.